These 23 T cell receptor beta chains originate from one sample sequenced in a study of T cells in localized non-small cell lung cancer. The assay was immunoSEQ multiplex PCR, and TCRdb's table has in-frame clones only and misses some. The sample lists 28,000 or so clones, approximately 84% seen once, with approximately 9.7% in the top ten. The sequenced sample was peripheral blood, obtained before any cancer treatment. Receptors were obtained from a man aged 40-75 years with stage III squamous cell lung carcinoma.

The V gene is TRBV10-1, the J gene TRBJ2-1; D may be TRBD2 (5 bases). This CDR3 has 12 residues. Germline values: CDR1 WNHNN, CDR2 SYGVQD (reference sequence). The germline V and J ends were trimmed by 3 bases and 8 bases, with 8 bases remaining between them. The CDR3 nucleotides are TGCGCCAGCAGTGACTCCGGGGATGAGCAGTTCTTC. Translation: CASSDSGDEQFF.

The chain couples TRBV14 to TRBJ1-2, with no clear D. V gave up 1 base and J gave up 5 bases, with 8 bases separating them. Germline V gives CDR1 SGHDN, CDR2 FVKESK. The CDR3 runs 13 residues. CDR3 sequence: CASSQATAYGYTF. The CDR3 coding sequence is TGTGCCAGCAGCCAAGCTACGGCATATGGCTACACCTTC. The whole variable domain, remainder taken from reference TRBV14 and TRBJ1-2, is EAGVTQFPSHSVIEKGQTVTLRCDPISGHDNLYWYRRVMGKEIKFLLHFVKESKQDESGMPNNRFLAERTGGTYSTLKVQPAELEDSGVYFCASSQATAYGYTFGSGTRLTVV.

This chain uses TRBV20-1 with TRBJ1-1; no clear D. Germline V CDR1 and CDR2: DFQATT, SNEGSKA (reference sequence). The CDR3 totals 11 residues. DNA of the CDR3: TGCCTGTCTCCGGGCCCCGGTAGTGCTTTCTTT. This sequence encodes CLSPGPGSAFF.

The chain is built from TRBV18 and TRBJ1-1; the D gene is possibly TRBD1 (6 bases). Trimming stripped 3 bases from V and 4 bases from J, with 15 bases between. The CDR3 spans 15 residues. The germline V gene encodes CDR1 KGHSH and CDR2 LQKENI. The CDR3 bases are TGTGCCAGCTCACCGGCCGGGACAAGAGGCACTGAAGCTTTCTTT. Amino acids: CASSPAGTRGTEAFF.

CDR3 bases: TGTGCCACCAGCAGAGGGACGGGTGGAGATACGCAGTATTTT. Translating gives CATSRGTGGDTQYF. V is TRBV15 and J is TRBJ2-3; D not certain. Germline V gene lookup returns CDR1 LNHNV and CDR2 YYDKDF (reference sequence). This CDR3 has 14 amino acids. V lost 1 base to trimming and J lost 5 bases, with 10 bases between them.

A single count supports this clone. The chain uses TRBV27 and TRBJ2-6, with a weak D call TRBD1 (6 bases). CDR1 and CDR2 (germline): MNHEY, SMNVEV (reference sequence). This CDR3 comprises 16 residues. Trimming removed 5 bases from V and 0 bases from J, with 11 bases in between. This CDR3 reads CASSPQGPSGANVLTF. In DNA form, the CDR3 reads TGTGCCAGCAGTCCGCAGGGGCCCTCTGGGGCCAACGTCCTGACTTTC.

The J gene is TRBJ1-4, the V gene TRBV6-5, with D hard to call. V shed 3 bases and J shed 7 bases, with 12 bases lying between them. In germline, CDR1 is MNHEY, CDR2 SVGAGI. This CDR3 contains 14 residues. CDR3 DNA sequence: TGTGCCAGCAGTTATAGCCAAACCTCTGAAAAACTGTTTTTT. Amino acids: CASSYSQTSEKLFF.

The DNA of the CDR3 is TGTGCCAGCAGCTTAGCCGGCTCCTATAATTCACCCCTCCACTTT. Amino acid sequence: CASSLAGSYNSPLHF. The rearrangement joins TRBV7-9 to TRBJ1-6; D remains ambiguous. Germline lookup yields CDR1 SEHNR and CDR2 FQNEAQ (reference sequence). This CDR3 contains 15 residues. V lost 0 bases and J 0 bases, leaving 3 bases between the germline ends.

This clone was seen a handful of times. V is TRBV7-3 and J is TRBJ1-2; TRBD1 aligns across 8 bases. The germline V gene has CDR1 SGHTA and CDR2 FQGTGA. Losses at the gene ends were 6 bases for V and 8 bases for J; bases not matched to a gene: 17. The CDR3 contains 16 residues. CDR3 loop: CASSLGTGGQGGGYTF. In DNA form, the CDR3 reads TGTGCCAGCAGTCTCGGAACAGGGGGGCAAGGAGGCGGCTACACCTTC.

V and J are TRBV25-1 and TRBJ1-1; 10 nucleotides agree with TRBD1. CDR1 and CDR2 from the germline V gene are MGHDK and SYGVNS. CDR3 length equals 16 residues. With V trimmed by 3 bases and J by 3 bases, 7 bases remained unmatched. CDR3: CASSETGGAGYTEAFF. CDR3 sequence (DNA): TGTGCCAGCAGTGAGACAGGGGGCGCGGGGTACACTGAAGCTTTCTTT.

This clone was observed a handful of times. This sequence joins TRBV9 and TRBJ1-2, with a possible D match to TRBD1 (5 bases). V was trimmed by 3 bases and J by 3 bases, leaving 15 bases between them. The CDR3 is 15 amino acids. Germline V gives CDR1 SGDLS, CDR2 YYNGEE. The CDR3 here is CASSARGRGDYGYTF. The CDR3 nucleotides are TGTGCCAGCAGCGCCCGGGGCCGGGGCGACTATGGCTACACCTTC.

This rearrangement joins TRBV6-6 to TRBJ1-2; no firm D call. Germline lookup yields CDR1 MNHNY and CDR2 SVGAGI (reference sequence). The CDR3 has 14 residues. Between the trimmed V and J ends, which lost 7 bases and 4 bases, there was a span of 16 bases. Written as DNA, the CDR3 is TGTGCCAGCACCTATGACAATAAGTTCTATGGCTACACCTTC. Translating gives CASTYDNKFYGYTF.

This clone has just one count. The CDR3 nucleotides read TGTGCCAGTAGTGACGGGACAGAAGTCAATGAGCAGTTCTTC. Residues: CASSDGTEVNEQFF. V gene TRBV19 combines with J gene TRBJ2-1; 7 bases agree with TRBD1. CDR3 length: 14 amino acids. V dropped 5 bases and J dropped 6; count of bases not matched to a gene: 7. The V gene's germline CDR1 is LNHDA and CDR2 SQIVND (reference sequence).

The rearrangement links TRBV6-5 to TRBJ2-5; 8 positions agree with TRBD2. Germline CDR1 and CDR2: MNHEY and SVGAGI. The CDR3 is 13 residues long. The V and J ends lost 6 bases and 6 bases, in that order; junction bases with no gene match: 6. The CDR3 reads CASSGGAPKTQYF. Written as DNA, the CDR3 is TGTGCCAGCAGCGGGGGGGCCCCAAAGACCCAGTACTTC.

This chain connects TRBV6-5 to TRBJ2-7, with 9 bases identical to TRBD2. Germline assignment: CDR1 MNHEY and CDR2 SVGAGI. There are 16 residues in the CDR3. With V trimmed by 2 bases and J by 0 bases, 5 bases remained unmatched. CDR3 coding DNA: TGTGCCAGCAGTTACCAAGAGACTAGCGGCTCCTACGAGCAGTACTTC. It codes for CASSYQETSGSYEQYF.

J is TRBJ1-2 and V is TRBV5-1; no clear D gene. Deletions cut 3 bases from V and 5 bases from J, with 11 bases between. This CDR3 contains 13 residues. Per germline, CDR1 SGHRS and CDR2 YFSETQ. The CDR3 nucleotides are TGCGCCAGCAGCTCAACTTTAGATTATGGCTACACCTTC. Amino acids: CASSSTLDYGYTF.

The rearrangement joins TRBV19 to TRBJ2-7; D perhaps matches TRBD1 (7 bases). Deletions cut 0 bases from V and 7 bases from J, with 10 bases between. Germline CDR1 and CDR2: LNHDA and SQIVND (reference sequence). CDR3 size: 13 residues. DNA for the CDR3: TGTGCCAGTAGTATAGATCCAGGGGGGGAGCAGTACGTC. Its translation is CASSIDPGGEQYV.

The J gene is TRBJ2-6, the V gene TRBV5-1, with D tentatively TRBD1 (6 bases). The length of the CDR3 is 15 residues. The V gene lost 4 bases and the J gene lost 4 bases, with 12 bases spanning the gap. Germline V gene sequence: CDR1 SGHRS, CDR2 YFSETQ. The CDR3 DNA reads TGCGCCAGCAGCCCAGGGGTTAACGGGGCCAACGTCCTGACTTTC. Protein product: CASSPGVNGANVLTF.

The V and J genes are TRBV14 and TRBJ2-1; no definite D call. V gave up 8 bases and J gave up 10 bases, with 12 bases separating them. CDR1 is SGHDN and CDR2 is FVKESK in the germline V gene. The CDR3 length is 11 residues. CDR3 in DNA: TGTGCCAGCCTCGTAGGGAACGAGCAGTTCTTC. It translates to CASLVGNEQFF.

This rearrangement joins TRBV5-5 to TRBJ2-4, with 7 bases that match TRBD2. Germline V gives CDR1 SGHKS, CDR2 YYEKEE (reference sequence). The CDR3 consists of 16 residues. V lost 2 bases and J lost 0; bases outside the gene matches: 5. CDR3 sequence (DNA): TGTGCCAGCAGCTTCGCGGGAGAACTAGCCAAAAACATTCAGTACTTC. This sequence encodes CASSFAGELAKNIQYF.

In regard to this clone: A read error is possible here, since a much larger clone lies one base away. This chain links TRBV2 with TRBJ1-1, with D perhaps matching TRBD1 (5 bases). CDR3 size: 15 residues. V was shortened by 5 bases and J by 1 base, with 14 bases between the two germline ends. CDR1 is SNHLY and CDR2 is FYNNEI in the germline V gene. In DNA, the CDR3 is TGTGCCAGCAGTCCACGGGGGAGGGGGAACACTGAAGCTTTCTTT. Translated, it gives CASSPRGRGNTEAFF.

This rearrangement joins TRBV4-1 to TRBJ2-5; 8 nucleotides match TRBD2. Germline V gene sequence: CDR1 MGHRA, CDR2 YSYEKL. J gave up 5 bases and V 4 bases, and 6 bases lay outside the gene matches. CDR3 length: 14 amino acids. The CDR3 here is CASSPREGGETQYF. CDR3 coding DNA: TGCGCCAGCAGCCCACGGGAGGGGGGGGAGACCCAGTACTTC.

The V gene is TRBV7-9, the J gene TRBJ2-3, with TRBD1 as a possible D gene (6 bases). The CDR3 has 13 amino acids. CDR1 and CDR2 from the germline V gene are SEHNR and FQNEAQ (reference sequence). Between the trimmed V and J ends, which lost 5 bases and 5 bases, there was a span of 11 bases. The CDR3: CASSHLGGDTQYF. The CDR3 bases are TGTGCCAGCAGCCACTTAGGGGGAGATACGCAGTATTTT.